This is a list of T cell receptor beta chains from one sample in a study of shared T cell receptors in the human thymus. Clones were read by immunoSEQ multiplex PCR, and TCRdb kept only the in-frame ones, dropping some. The data show 700,000 or so clones, with roughly 88% seen just once and 0.008% to 0.011% held by the top ten. The sample also formed part of further work on human thymus T cells.

The sequencing sample was made of thymocytes. The receptors shown here come from a girl less than two years old with a congenital heart defect. CDR3s include the opening cysteine and the closing phenylalanine or tryptophan. Each record gives: clone size, D gene, J gene, V gene, CDR3 protein, CDR3 DNA. The D gene is left open where the match is weak. Rows give clone size only sometimes, using once, few, many, or a class for an expanded clone.

NA,TRBD1,TRBJ2-5,TRBV14,CASSQDPTTHTGEETQYF,TGTGCCAGCAGCCAAGACCCGACAACCCACACAGGGGAGGAGACCCAGTACTTC
NA,NA,TRBJ2-3,TRBV25-1,CASSSPWGADTQYF,TGTGCCAGCAGTTCTCCCTGGGGAGCAGATACGCAGTATTTT
NA,NA,TRBJ1-2,TRBV9,CASSEGGKVSKGYGYTF,TGTGCCAGCAGCGAGGGCGGGAAGGTGTCGAAAGGCTATGGCTACACCTTC
NA,TRBD1,TRBJ1-5,TRBV4-1,CASSQRLDRAPYSNQPQHF,TGCGCCAGCAGCCAAAGACTGGACAGGGCCCCTTATAGCAATCAGCCCCAGCATTTT
once,NA,TRBJ2-5,TRBV27,CASGGHQVETQYF,TGTGCCAGCGGGGGACACCAGGTTGAGACCCAGTACTTC
few,TRBD1,TRBJ2-7,TRBV25-1,CASSEFVGGTSYEQYF,TGTGCCAGCAGTGAATTTGTAGGGGGCACCTCCTACGAGCAGTACTTC
NA,NA,TRBJ2-7,TRBV12-5,CASGSYYEQYF,TGTGCTAGTGGTTCGTACTACGAGCAGTACTTC
NA,NA,TRBJ1-1,TRBV29-1,CSVAPRRPSEAFF,TGCAGCGTGGCCCCCCGCAGGCCGTCTGAAGCTTTCTTT
NA,TRBD1,TRBJ1-6,TRBV5-1,CASRYGQAGNSPLHF,TGCGCCAGCAGATATGGACAGGCTGGAAATTCACCCCTCCACTTT
NA,TRBD1,TRBJ2-6,TRBV4-1,CASSHARDSVPGANVLTF,TGCGCCAGCAGCCACGCCCGGGACAGCGTGCCTGGGGCCAACGTCCTGACTTTC
NA,TRBD1,TRBJ2-7,TRBV7-6,CASSLRGDRGGYEQYF,TGTGCCAGCAGCCTGAGAGGGGACAGGGGGGGATACGAGCAGTACTTC
NA,NA,TRBJ1-1,TRBV7-9,CASSLIRNTEAFF,TGTGCCAGCAGCTTAATCAGGAACACTGAAGCTTTCTTT
NA,NA,TRBJ2-1,TRBV10-3,CAISAGQHISYNEQFF,TGTGCCATCAGTGCAGGACAACATATATCCTACAATGAGCAGTTCTTC
NA,TRBD1,TRBJ2-7,TRBV28,CASRTGSYREQYF,TGTGCCAGCCGGACAGGGTCCTATCGCGAGCAGTACTTC
NA,TRBD1,TRBJ1-2,TRBV15,CATSRAGTGEGGYGYTF,TGTGCCACCAGTAGAGCCGGGACAGGGGAAGGGGGCTATGGCTACACCTTC
NA,NA,TRBJ1-2,TRBV27,CASWTVLMNGYTF,TGTGCCAGTTGGACAGTTTTAATGAATGGCTACACCTTC
NA,NA,TRBJ2-7,TRBV2,CASSEASGYYEQYF,TGTGCCAGCAGTGAAGCCTCAGGGTATTACGAGCAGTACTTC
NA,TRBD2,TRBJ2-5,TRBV23-1,CASSLQGLAVNGTQYF,TGCGCCAGCAGTCTACAGGGACTAGCGGTCAATGGGACCCAGTACTTC
NA,TRBD1,TRBJ1-1,TRBV27,CASSYTGAAVNTEAFF,TGTGCCAGCAGTTACACAGGGGCGGCCGTGAACACTGAAGCTTTCTTT
NA,TRBD1,TRBJ1-5,TRBV18,CASSPGTGVWPQHF,TGTGCCAGCTCCCCCGGGACAGGGGTTTGGCCCCAGCATTTT
NA,NA,TRBJ1-2,TRBV10-2,CAGSYGTPGAVYGYTF,TGCGCCGGATCATATGGGACTCCCGGAGCGGTCTATGGCTACACCTTC
NA,NA,TRBJ2-1,TRBV27,CASGFSTAYNEQFF,TGTGCCAGCGGTTTTTCCACGGCCTACAATGAGCAGTTCTTC
few,NA,TRBJ1-2,TRBV29-1,CSVTGGVPPYGYTF,TGCAGCGTTACCGGGGGTGTCCCTCCCTATGGCTACACCTTC
once,TRBD1,TRBJ2-5,TRBV9,CASSVERQGRETQYF,TGTGCCAGCAGCGTAGAGCGACAGGGGAGGGAGACCCAGTACTTC
NA,NA,TRBJ1-1,TRBV4-1,CASSHKTLDRNTEAFF,TGCGCCAGCAGCCACAAGACCCTGGACAGAAACACTGAAGCTTTCTTT
NA,NA,TRBJ1-6,TRBV27,CASSFGRVLNSPLHF,TGTGCCAGCAGTTTTGGCAGGGTCTTGAATTCACCCCTCCACTTT
NA,NA,TRBJ1-3,TRBV19,CASSIGGGNTIYF,TGTGCCAGTAGTATCGGAGGTGGAAACACCATATATTTT
NA,NA,TRBJ2-7,TRBV5-4,CASSPRAGGYEQYF,TGTGCCAGCAGCCCCCGCGCGGGTGGTTACGAGCAGTACTTC
NA,NA,TRBJ2-7,TRBV7-9,CASSPGDEQYF,TGTGCCAGCAGCCCAGGGGACGAGCAGTACTTC
NA,NA,TRBJ2-7,TRBV10-3,CAISDPPGSVSPYEQYF,TGTGCCATCAGTGACCCACCTGGGAGCGTCAGTCCCTACGAGCAGTACTTC
NA,TRBD2,TRBJ2-3,TRBV19,CASSMVLASTDTQYF,TGTGCCAGTAGTATGGTACTAGCGTCCACAGATACGCAGTATTTT
NA,TRBD1,TRBJ1-4,TRBV14,CASSRPGQGASTNEKLFF,TGTGCCAGCAGCCGCCCGGGACAGGGGGCCTCAACTAATGAAAAACTGTTTTTT
few,NA,TRBJ1-2,TRBV5-4,CASSLEGDYGYTF,TGTGCCAGCAGCTTGGAGGGGGACTATGGCTACACCTTC
NA,NA,TRBJ1-5,TRBV6-1,CASSDRPTRSNQPQHF,TGTGCCAGCAGTGATCGTCCGACACGTAGCAATCAGCCCCAGCATTTT
few,TRBD2,TRBJ2-5,TRBV7-6,CASRFPTSGGKETQYF,TGTGCCAGCCGTTTTCCGACTAGCGGGGGCAAAGAGACCCAGTACTTC
NA,TRBD1,TRBJ2-5,TRBV4-1,CASSGRTGAQETQYF,TGCGCCAGCAGCGGACGGACAGGGGCACAAGAGACCCAGTACTTC
NA,NA,TRBJ1-3,TRBV7-9,CASSRIETGTPGNTIYF,TGTGCCAGCAGCCGCATTGAAACCGGGACTCCAGGAAACACCATATATTTT
NA,NA,TRBJ1-2,TRBV30,CAWTLPGDRYLRGYTF,TGTGCCTGGACGCTTCCCGGTGACAGGTATTTGCGTGGCTACACCTTC
once,NA,TRBJ1-2,TRBV7-9,CASSLGGQRLDGYTF,TGTGCCAGCAGCTTAGGAGGACAGAGGCTGGATGGCTACACCTTC
NA,TRBD1,TRBJ1-2,TRBV30,CAWKPGTAGGYGYTF,TGTGCCTGGAAACCAGGGACAGCTGGTGGCTATGGCTACACCTTC
NA,NA,TRBJ2-7,TRBV15,CATSRPGTGGPTYEQYF,TGTGCCACCAGCAGGCCTGGGACTGGCGGCCCAACCTACGAGCAGTACTTC
NA,NA,TRBJ1-1,TRBV5-6,CAGSPREGGNTEAFF,TGTGCCGGCAGCCCCCGGGAGGGTGGGAACACTGAAGCTTTCTTT